The clone carrying this T cell receptor beta chain was observed many times. Its specificity is unknown. The data were taken from a study of T-cell memory formation after mild COVID-19. Study overall: The TCR clusters were mostly specific to one donor. Study observations and caveats: There was a balanced CD4/CD8 profile in clones contracting day 15 to 85, and later expanders leaned CD4+. Largely, contracting CD4+ clones fell within CM and EM, and contracting CD8+ clones within EMRA.

Constant-segment primers were used for 5'RACE, and the resulting TCR alpha and TCR beta cDNA libraries carried sample barcodes and UMIs. TCRdb re-called the 5' RACE reads through MiXCR, storing one row per CDR3 protein. Here the sample spans fewer than 150,000 distinct CDR3 sequences, 5% to 6.5% being singletons. This receptor was obtained from an adult woman who had mild COVID-19 (a few samples of this study predate the infection). Cell type and time point are not known. Sample: PBMCs or a T cell subset sorted from them (not recorded which).

This CDR3 reads CSASGTSSNEQFF. Written as DNA, the CDR3 is TGCAGTGCTAGTGGGACTAGTAGCAATGAGCAGTTCTTC. The chain is built from TRBV20-1 and TRBJ2-1; 8 nucleotides align to TRBD2. V gave up 3 bases and J gave up 6 bases; unmatched junction bases: 4. The CDR3 contains 13 residues. The V gene's germline CDR1 is DFQATT and CDR2 SNEGSKA (reference sequence).